Listed below are T cell receptor beta chains from one sample, sequenced in a study of cytomegalovirus exposure and HLA in healthy donors. TCRdb's table, derived via immunoSEQ multiplex PCR, lists solely in-frame clones and lacks some. Seen here are tens of thousands of clones, 75% observed once, and the top ten hold roughly a quarter. The specimen sequenced was PBMCs. These receptors were obtained from a woman in her thirties or forties in good health and CMV-seropositive. The CDR3 runs from the conserved cysteine through the conserved F or W. D genes are given only for firm matches. Expanded clones get a size class; other rows say once, few or many, or leave the size out.

TRBV6-1	TRBD2	TRBJ2-7	NA	CASSEVAGVSYEQYF	TGTGCCAGCAGTGAAGTTGCGGGGGTCTCCTACGAGCAGTACTTC
TRBV27	TRBD1	TRBJ1-6	NA	CASSLLGDSPNSPLHF	TGTGCCAGCAGTTTACTAGGGGACAGCCCTAATTCACCCCTCCACTTT
TRBV9	TRBD2	TRBJ2-1	NA	CASSPLAGGLNEQFF	TGTGCCAGCAGCCCTCTCGCGGGGGGGCTGAATGAGCAGTTCTTC
TRBV30	TRBD2	TRBJ2-5	NA	CAWIGGGRETQYF	TGTGCCTGGATCGGCGGGGGGCGCGAGACCCAGTACTTC
TRBV2	NA	TRBJ1-2	NA	CASSAGEDYGYTF	TGTGCCAGCAGTGCCGGTGAGGACTATGGCTACACCTTC
TRBV19	NA	TRBJ2-6	NA	CASSTTAPGGANVLTF	TGTGCCAGTAGTACGACGGCCCCCGGGGGGGCCAACGTCCTGACTTTC
TRBV9	NA	TRBJ1-1	NA	CASSAGQSDEAFF	TGTGCCAGCAGCGCCGGACAGTCCGATGAAGCTTTCTTT
TRBV4-3	TRBD1	TRBJ2-1	NA	CASSQGDRAAYNEQFF	TGCGCCAGCAGCCAAGGGGACAGGGCGGCCTACAATGAGCAGTTCTTC
TRBV6-5	TRBD1	TRBJ1-5	few	CASSDRGLDQPQHF	TGTGCCAGCAGTGACAGGGGGCTGGATCAGCCCCAGCATTTT
TRBV2	TRBD1	TRBJ1-6	NA	CASRETGNSPLHF	TGTGCCAGCAGAGAGACAGGGAATTCACCCCTCCACTTT
TRBV5-5	NA	TRBJ1-2	NA	CASSPWTGDHGYTF	TGTGCCAGCAGCCCCTGGACGGGGGATCATGGCTACACCTTC
TRBV6-6	NA	TRBJ1-1	NA	CASSYKTATNTEAFF	TGTGCCAGCAGTTATAAGACAGCCACTAACACTGAAGCTTTCTTT
TRBV4-3	NA	TRBJ1-1	once	CASSQGADLYTEAFF	TGCGCCAGCAGCCAAGGGGCAGATCTATACACTGAAGCTTTCTTT
TRBV6-5	TRBD1	TRBJ2-3	NA	CASRRTGKEDTQYF	TGTGCCAGCCGTCGGACAGGGAAAGAAGATACGCAGTATTTT
TRBV5-4	NA	TRBJ2-7	NA	CASSLAAGEQYF	TGTGCCAGCAGCTTGGCTGCGGGGGAGCAGTACTTC
TRBV10-3	NA	TRBJ1-1	few	CAIRERQDNTEAFF	TGTGCCATCAGGGAGAGACAGGATAACACTGAAGCTTTCTTT
TRBV11-2	NA	TRBJ2-1	NA	CASSLESRGPTHNEQFF	TGTGCCAGCAGCTTAGAATCAAGGGGCCCCACCCACAATGAGCAGTTCTTC
TRBV6-5	NA	TRBJ1-4	NA	CASRQANEKLFF	TGTGCCAGCAGACAGGCAAATGAAAAACTGTTTTTT
TRBV30	NA	TRBJ1-1	NA	CAWSVLLGVTPFTEAFF	TGTGCCTGGAGTGTACTCTTAGGGGTTACTCCATTCACTGAAGCTTTCTTT
TRBV27	TRBD1	TRBJ1-1	NA	CASSTPGQGNTEAFF	TGTGCCAGCAGTACCCCGGGACAGGGAAACACTGAAGCTTTCTTT
TRBV9	NA	TRBJ1-2	NA	CASRAPGGGYGYTF	TGTGCCAGCAGGGCCCCGGGGGGCGGATATGGCTACACCTTC
TRBV18	TRBD1	TRBJ1-3	NA	CASSPNGQGIHTIYF	TGTGCCAGCTCACCAAACGGACAGGGAATTCACACCATATATTTT
TRBV27	NA	TRBJ1-3	NA	CASSSNLPGGSGNTIYF	TGTGCCAGCAGTTCCAACCTTCCAGGTGGCTCTGGAAACACCATATATTTT
TRBV27	NA	TRBJ2-7	NA	CASRPRGSYEQYF	TGTGCCAGCAGGCCCCGGGGATCCTACGAGCAGTACTTC
TRBV7-6	TRBD2	TRBJ2-3	NA	CASSMGLAGGGDTQYF	TGTGCCAGCAGCATGGGACTAGCGGGGGGAGGTGATACGCAGTATTTT
TRBV6-5	TRBD1	TRBJ1-4	NA	CASSYRGTGYGEKLFF	TGTGCCAGCAGTTACCGAGGGACAGGGTATGGGGAAAAACTGTTTTTT
TRBV5-7	NA	TRBJ2-7	NA	CASSFPGEQYF	TGTGCCAGCAGCTTTCCAGGCGAGCAGTACTTC
TRBV19	TRBD1	TRBJ1-5	NA	CASQPHSGGLGNQPQHF	TGTGCCAGCCAGCCCCACTCAGGGGGTTTGGGCAATCAGCCCCAGCATTTT